This T cell receptor (beta chain) was profiled in a study of blood T cell repertoires in COVID-19. As for the study in general: Researchers got acute and convalescent COVID-19 samples from the United States, Italy and Spain. PBMCs, B-cell-depleted T cells, or T cells provided the cDNA or gDNA that made up the material.

The CDR3 consists of 17 residues. V lost 5 bases and J 6 bases, leaving 22 bases between the germline ends. CDR1 and CDR2 (germline): MDHEN, SYDVKM. As processed by the authors: Researchers report that nucleated cell counts were estimated from reference gene primer amplification. Some clones are missing from TCRdb's copy, which holds only in-frame ones; the method was immunoSEQ multiplex PCR. Clonal size and the V and J genes are those of that table, whereas D and trimming came from the DNA. The table has roughly 100,000 clones, 60% to 80% seen once; the top ten hold 0.9%. The sample was peripheral blood. This clonotype originated in a human donor with acute or convalescent COVID-19. The donor label of this sample is uncertain. The J gene is TRBJ2-2, the V gene TRBV28, with a weak D call TRBD2 (7 bases). CDR3 region: CASSPNFGGGAAGELFF. CDR3 sequence (DNA): TGTGCCAGCAGTCCAAACTTTGGAGGGGGGGCGGCCGGGGAGCTGTTTTTT.